Below, one T cell receptor (beta chain) is given with its context. Its antigen is still unknown. These data are taken from a study of Graves' ophthalmopathy and Graves' hyperthyroidism. Broader study findings: Discrimination between ophthalmopathy and stable hyperthyroidism by a 13-signature model showed about 88% sensitivity and roughly 81% specificity.

CDR1 and CDR2 from the germline V gene are PRHDT and FYEKMQ (reference sequence). The CDR3 loop spans 13 amino acids. V was clipped by 3 bases and J by 3 bases, with 8 bases between them. TCR beta CDR3 regions were amplified from RNA transcripts. RT-PCR was first run with HTBI primers, then multiplex PCR in a second round. TCRdb called the multiplex PCR reads again in MiXCR, with one record for every CDR3 protein. Found here are roughly 500,000 distinct CDR3 sequences, about 15% of them singletons; the top ten hold over 8%. The sequence derives from a woman aged 25 to 45 with Graves' ophthalmopathy. The specimen sequenced was blood. The chain has TRBV13 and TRBJ1-1; unclear D gene. The CDR3, as DNA: TGTGCCAGCAGCTTTAGGGTATACACTGAAGCTTTCTTT. Amino acid sequence: CASSFRVYTEAFF.